This record concerns one T cell receptor (beta chain) sequence. Its antigen is unidentified. Germline CDR1 reads SEHNR; CDR2 reads FQNEAQ (reference sequence). With 5 bases clipped from V and 5 bases from J, the junction kept 12 bases outside the gene matches. The CDR3 is made up of 16 amino acids. RNA transcripts gave rise to amplified TCR beta CDR3 regions. The TCR CDR3 was amplified in a first-round RT-PCR using the HTBI primer set. MiXCR was run by TCRdb on the multiplex PCR reads, yielding one entry per CDR3 protein. The sample includes fewer than 350,000 distinct CDR3 sequences, 15% to 20% seen only once; the top ten take 49%. This sample was taken from a study of T cells in Graves' hyperthyroidism and ophthalmopathy. The wider study: The blood sample was taken at first diagnosis, before treatment began. General observations from the study: For ophthalmopathy, model prediction preceded onset by a median around six months. Classification by a 13 V-J model distinguished ophthalmopathy from stable hyperthyroidism. Most thyroid clonotypes expanded above 0.001 appeared in blood too.

This clonotype originated in a woman between 50 and 59 years old with Graves' hyperthyroidism. The source material was blood. The gene calls are TRBV7-9 and TRBJ2-5; TRBD1 aligns across 9 bases. Written as DNA, the CDR3 is TGTGCCAGCAGCCAAGGACAGGGGAGCTCACGGGAGACCCAGTACTTC. This gives the protein CASSQGQGSSRETQYF.